This TCR beta chain was found in a study of T-cell reconstitution after alpha-beta-depleted transplantation in children. This CDR3 spans 16 amino acids. Germline V gene data show CDR1 as DFQATT and CDR2 as SNEGSKA (reference sequence). V was cut by 0 bases and J by 5 bases, with 14 bases left in between. This clonotype was found many times. TCRbeta library preparation incorporated unique molecular identifiers. TCRdb reprocessed the PCR reads via MiXCR and lists one record per CDR3 protein. The sample holds about 92,000 distinct CDR3 sequences, approximately 12% seen once. The rearrangement joins TRBV20-1 to TRBJ1-6, with D perhaps matching TRBD1 (6 bases). The sequencing used PBMCs from the stem cell graft donor, collected from the stem cell graft. This clonotype was obtained from a human donor who donated a stem cell graft to a child with inherited bone marrow failure. The CDR3 DNA is TGCAGTGCTAGAGATGGCCTGACAGGCCATAATTCACCCCTCCACTTT. It encodes CSARDGLTGHNSPLHF.